This T cell receptor (beta chain) was documented in a study of blood T cell repertoires in COVID-19. The germline V gene encodes CDR1 SQVTM and CDR2 ANQGSEA. The V and J ends lost 1 base and 3 bases, in that order; junction bases with no gene match: 10. The CDR3 is 16 amino acids. Generated by immunoSEQ multiplex PCR, the TCRdb table keeps only in-frame clones and is missing some. Of a few hundred thousand clones in the sample, approximately 85% were seen once. The sequencing input was peripheral blood. The V and J genes are TRBV29-1 and TRBJ1-2; the match to TRBD1 covers 8 bases. The clonotype comes from a woman aged 45-59 years with acute or convalescent COVID-19. The CDR3 loop reads CSVEGRDRRQYYGYTF. For the CDR3, the DNA is TGCAGCGTTGAAGGCCGGGACAGGAGACAGTACTATGGCTACACCTTC.